One and the same sample provided the 15 T cell receptor beta chains below, sequenced in a study of Graves' ophthalmopathy and Graves' hyperthyroidism. TCR beta CDR3 amplification used RNA transcripts. HTBI primers were employed in first-round RT-PCR, then a second-round multiplex PCR followed. TCRdb used MiXCR to reprocess the multiplex PCR reads, holding one entry per CDR3 protein. The table includes 35,000 to 50,000 distinct CDR3 sequences, roughly 52% detected once. The sample consisted of peripheral blood. These TCRs come from an adult woman with stable Graves' hyperthyroidism.

The V and J genes are TRBV12-3 or TRBV12-4 and TRBJ1-2; 9 bases map to TRBD1. This CDR3 contains 11 residues. J gave up 8 bases and V 10 bases, and 5 bases lay outside the gene matches. The CDR3 DNA sequence: TGTGCCATACAGGGGGCGGAAGGCTACACCTTC. It encodes CAIQGAEGYTF.

This clonotype is labeled as medium-sized. The chain couples TRBV24-1 to TRBJ2-5; TRBD2 is a possible D gene (6 bases). Trimming cost V 9 bases and J 1 base, with 14 bases left between them. Germline-derived CDR1 and CDR2 are KGHDR and SFDVKD. The CDR3 consists of 14 residues. CDR3 coding DNA: TGTGCCACCGCTGAAGGGACTCCCCAAGAGACCCAGTACTTC. This codes for CATAEGTPQETQYF.

In its sample, this clonotype was seen many times. This rearrangement joins TRBV28 to TRBJ1-5, with D unresolved. Germline values: CDR1 MDHEN, CDR2 SYDVKM. Trimming stripped 3 bases from V and 6 bases from J, with 9 bases between. This CDR3 comprises 13 residues. This CDR3 reads CASSLKGGQPQHF. In DNA, the CDR3 is TGTGCCAGCAGTTTGAAGGGAGGTCAGCCCCAGCATTTT.

The chain combines TRBV2 with TRBJ2-3, with D possibly called TRBD1 or TRBD2 (5 bases each). There are 12 residues in the CDR3. V lost 8 bases, J lost 1 base, and 7 bases lay in between. Germline V gene data show CDR1 as SNHLY and CDR2 as FYNNEI. CDR3 sequence (DNA): TGTGCCAGCGGGGGTGGCACAGATACGCAGTATTTT. Its translation: CASGGGTDTQYF.

This clonotype has only one observation. The CDR3 carries no conserved terminal phenylalanine or tryptophan, so it likely arises from a read error. The chain links TRBV6-6 to TRBJ2-5, with D possibly being TRBD2 (6 bases). The CDR3 is made up of 17 amino acids. Trimming took 6 bases from V and 1 from J, leaving 21 bases between them. Germline V CDR1 and CDR2: MNHNY, SVGAGI (reference sequence). This CDR3 reads CASSRYRPGVPQETQYS. The DNA for the CDR3 is TGTGCCAGCAGCCGATATCGTCCGGGGGTCCCCCAAGAGACCCAGTACTCC.

The CDR3 loop reads CAIGLSGSGNEQFF. The CDR3 nucleotides read TGTGCCATAGGACTTAGCGGGAGTGGAAATGAGCAGTTCTTC. This rearrangement joins TRBV10-3 to TRBJ2-1; TRBD2 aligns across 9 bases. Germline V gene data show CDR1 as ENHRY and CDR2 as SYGVKD. The J segment lost 7 bases and the V segment lost 9 bases, leaving 10 bases of the junction unmatched. The CDR3 runs 14 residues.

The chain combines TRBV24-1 with TRBJ1-4; 8 positions match TRBD1. Trimming at V came to 7 bases and at J to 4 bases, leaving 4 bases not matched to a gene. There are 14 residues in the CDR3. Germline V CDR1 and CDR2: KGHDR, SFDVKD. CDR3 region: CATSGTGDNEKLFF. The CDR3 nucleotides are TGTGCCACCAGCGGGACAGGAGATAATGAAAAACTGTTTTTT.

This rearrangement joins TRBV10-1 to TRBJ2-7, with 11 bases identical to TRBD1. The V and J ends lost 3 bases and 5 bases, in that order; junction bases with no gene match: 6. Germline CDR1 WNHNN, CDR2 SYGVQD (reference sequence). The length of the CDR3 is 15 residues. CDR3 region: CASSEEGQGGDEQYF. As DNA, the CDR3 is TGCGCCAGCAGTGAAGAGGGACAGGGGGGCGACGAGCAGTACTTC.

For this clonotype: At one of its ends the junction is not consistent with the germline gene, which may arise from a read error. This rearrangement joins TRBV7-9 to TRBJ2-5; D uncertain. The germline gives CDR1 SEHNR, CDR2 FQNEAQ (reference sequence). This CDR3 has 14 residues. In DNA, the CDR3 is TGCGCCAGCAGCCAAGGAGTACTGCAAGAGACCCAGTACTTC. Amino acids: CASSQGVLQETQYF.

A remark on this clonotype: Just one base apart from a much larger clone, this may be a read error. The gene calls are TRBV20-1 and TRBJ2-7, with 15 bases matching TRBD2. The CDR3 contains 16 residues. In germline, CDR1 is DFQATT, CDR2 SNEGSKA (reference sequence). The CDR3 loop is CGAIAGTSGRSYEQYF. The CDR3 coding sequence is TGCGGTGCTATTGCCGGGACTAGCGGGAGGTCCTACGAGCAGTACTTC.

The chain is built from TRBV20-1 and TRBJ1-5; 8 nucleotides line up with TRBD1. V dropped 6 bases and J dropped 7; count of bases not matched to a gene: 11. Germline V gene lookup returns CDR1 DFQATT and CDR2 SNEGSKA (reference sequence). CDR3 length equals 14 residues. CDR3 DNA: TGCAGTGCACTGAGGCAGGGGGCCTGGCAGCCCCAGCATTTT. Translating gives CSALRQGAWQPQHF.

This clonotype was recorded at least ten times. V gene TRBV6-5 combines with J gene TRBJ1-2; 9 bases are shared with TRBD1. The CDR3 spans 14 residues. Trimming cost V 7 bases and J 4 bases; bases outside gene matches: 7. Looked up from germline, CDR1 is MNHEY and CDR2 is SVGAGI. DNA for the CDR3: TGTGCCAGCAAACGAGGGGACAGGGCCTATGGCTACACCTTC. This encodes CASKRGDRAYGYTF.

The V gene is TRBV7-9, the J gene TRBJ2-7; a weak D match, TRBD2 (5 bases). This CDR3 has 13 amino acids. Between the trimmed V and J ends, which lost 2 bases and 3 bases, there was a span of 8 bases. Germline V gives CDR1 SEHNR, CDR2 FQNEAQ (reference sequence). The CDR3 DNA is TGTGCCAGCAGCTTATTTCGGGGCTACGAGCAGTACTTC. It specifies CASSLFRGYEQYF.

A note on this clonotype: Because the CDR3 is missing its conserved closing phenylalanine or tryptophan, this is likely a read error. The chain uses TRBV5-1 and TRBJ2-5; no clear D gene. Trimming pared 4 bases from V and 3 bases from J, leaving 4 bases between. The germline CDR1 and CDR2 sequences are SGHRS and YFSETQ. The CDR3 covers 11 residues. CDR3 loop: CASSAEETQYL. Written as DNA, the CDR3 is TGCGCCAGCAGCGCCGAAGAGACCCAGTACTTA.

The chain has TRBV29-1 and TRBJ2-7; 12 bases line up with TRBD2. The V segment lost 6 bases and the J segment 0 bases; nucleotides outside the gene matches: 6. The CDR3 has 15 residues. Germline CDR1 SQVTM, CDR2 ANQGSEA. The CDR3 region is CSVRTSGTSSYEQYF. CDR3 in DNA: TGCAGCGTCCGGACTAGCGGGACTTCCTCCTACGAGCAGTACTTC.